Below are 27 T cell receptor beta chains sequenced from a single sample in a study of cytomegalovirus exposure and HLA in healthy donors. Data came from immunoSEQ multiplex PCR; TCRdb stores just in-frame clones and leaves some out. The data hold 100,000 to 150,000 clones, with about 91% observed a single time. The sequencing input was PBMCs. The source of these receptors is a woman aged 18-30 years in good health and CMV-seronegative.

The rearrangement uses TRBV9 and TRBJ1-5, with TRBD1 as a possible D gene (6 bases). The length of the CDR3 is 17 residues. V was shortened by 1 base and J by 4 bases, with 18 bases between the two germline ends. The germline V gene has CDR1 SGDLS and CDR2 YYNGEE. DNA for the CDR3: TGTGCCAGCAGCGTATGGGGCATTGGACAGAAAAATCAGCCCCAGCATTTT. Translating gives CASSVWGIGQKNQPQHF. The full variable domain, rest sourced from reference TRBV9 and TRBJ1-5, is DSGVTQTPKHLITATGQRVTLRCSPRSGDLSVYWYQQSLDQGLQFLIQYYNGEERAKGNILERFSAQQFPDLHSELNLSSLELGDSALYFCASSVWGIGQKNQPQHFGDGTRLSIL.

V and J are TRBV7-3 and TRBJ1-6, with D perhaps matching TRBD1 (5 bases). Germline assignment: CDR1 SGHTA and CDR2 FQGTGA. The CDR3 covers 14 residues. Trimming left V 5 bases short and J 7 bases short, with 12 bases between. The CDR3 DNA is TGTGCCAGCAGCCAAGGAGGGGCGAATTCACCCCTCCACTTT. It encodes CASSQGGANSPLHF.

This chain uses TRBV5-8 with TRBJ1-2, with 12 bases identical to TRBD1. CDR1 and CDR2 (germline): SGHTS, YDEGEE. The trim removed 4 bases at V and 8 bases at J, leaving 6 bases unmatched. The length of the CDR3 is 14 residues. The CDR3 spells CASSRTGTGGGYTF. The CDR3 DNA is TGTGCCAGCAGCCGAACAGGGACAGGGGGCGGCTACACCTTC.

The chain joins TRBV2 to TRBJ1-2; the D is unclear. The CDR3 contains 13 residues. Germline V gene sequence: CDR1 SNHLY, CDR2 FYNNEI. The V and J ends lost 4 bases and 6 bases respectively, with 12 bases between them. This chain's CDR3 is CASSVMAEDGYTF. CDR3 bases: TGTGCCAGCAGTGTGATGGCCGAAGATGGCTACACCTTC.

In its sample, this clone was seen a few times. CDR3 region: CASSPTIERHGNEQFF. CDR3 DNA: TGTGCCAGCAGCCCGACAATAGAGCGGCATGGCAATGAGCAGTTCTTC. V and J are TRBV4-2 and TRBJ2-1; perhaps TRBD2 as D (5 bases). CDR1 is LGHNA and CDR2 is YNFKEQ in the germline V gene. The V gene lost 4 bases and the J gene lost 6 bases, with 19 bases spanning the gap. The CDR3 runs 16 residues.

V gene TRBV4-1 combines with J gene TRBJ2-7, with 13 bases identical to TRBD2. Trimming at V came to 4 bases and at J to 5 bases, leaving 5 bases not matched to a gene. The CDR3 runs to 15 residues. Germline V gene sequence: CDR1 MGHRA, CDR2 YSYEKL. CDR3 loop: CASSPTSGGANEQYF. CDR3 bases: TGCGCCAGCAGCCCAACTAGCGGGGGGGCAAACGAGCAGTACTTC.

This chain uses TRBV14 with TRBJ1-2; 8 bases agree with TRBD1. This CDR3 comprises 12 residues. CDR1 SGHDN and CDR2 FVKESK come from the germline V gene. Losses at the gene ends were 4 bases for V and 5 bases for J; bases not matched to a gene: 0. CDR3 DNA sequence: TGTGCCAGCAGCCGACAGGGGTATGGCTACACCTTC. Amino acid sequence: CASSRQGYGYTF.

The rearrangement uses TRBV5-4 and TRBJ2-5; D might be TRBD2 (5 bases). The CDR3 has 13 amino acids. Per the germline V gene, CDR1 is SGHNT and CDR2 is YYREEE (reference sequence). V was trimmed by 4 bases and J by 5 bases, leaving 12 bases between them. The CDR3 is CASSRGLSETQYF. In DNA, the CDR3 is TGTGCCAGCAGCCGAGGGCTTTCCGAGACCCAGTACTTC.

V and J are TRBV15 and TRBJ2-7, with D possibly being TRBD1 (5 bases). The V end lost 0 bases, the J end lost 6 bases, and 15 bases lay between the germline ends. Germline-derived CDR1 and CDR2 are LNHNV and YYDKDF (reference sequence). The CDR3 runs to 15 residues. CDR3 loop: CATSRDRGRASEQYF. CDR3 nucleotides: TGTGCCACCAGCAGAGATCGAGGCAGGGCATCCGAGCAGTACTTC.

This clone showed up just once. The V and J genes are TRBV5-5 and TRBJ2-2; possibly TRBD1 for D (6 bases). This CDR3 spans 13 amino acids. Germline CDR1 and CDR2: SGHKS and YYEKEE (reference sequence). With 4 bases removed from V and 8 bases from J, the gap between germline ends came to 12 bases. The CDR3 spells CASSARTVGELFF. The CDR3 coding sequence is TGTGCCAGCAGCGCCAGGACAGTGGGGGAGCTGTTTTTT.

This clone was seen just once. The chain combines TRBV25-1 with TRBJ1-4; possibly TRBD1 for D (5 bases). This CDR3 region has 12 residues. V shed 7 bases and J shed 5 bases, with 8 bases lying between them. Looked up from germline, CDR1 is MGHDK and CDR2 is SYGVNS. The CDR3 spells CASNQGNEKLFF. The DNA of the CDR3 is TGTGCCAGCAACCAGGGCAATGAAAAACTGTTTTTT. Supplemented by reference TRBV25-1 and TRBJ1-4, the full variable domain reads EADIYQTPRYLVIGTGKKITLECSQTMGHDKMYWYQQDPGMELHLIHYSYGVNSTEKGDLSSESTVSRIRTEHFPLTLESARPSHTSQYLCASNQGNEKLFFGSGTQLSVL.

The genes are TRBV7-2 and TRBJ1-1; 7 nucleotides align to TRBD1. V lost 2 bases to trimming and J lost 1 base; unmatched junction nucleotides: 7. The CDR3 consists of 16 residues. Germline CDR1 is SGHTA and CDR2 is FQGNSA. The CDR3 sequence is CASSLRRNRGNTEAFF. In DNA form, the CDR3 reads TGTGCCAGCAGCTTAAGGAGAAACAGGGGGAACACTGAAGCTTTCTTT. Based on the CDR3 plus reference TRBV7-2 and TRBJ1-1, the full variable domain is GAGVSQSPSNKVTEKGKDVELRCDPISGHTALYWYRQSLGQGLEFLIYFQGNSAPDKSGLPSDRFSAERTGGSVSTLTIQRTQQEDSAVYLCASSLRRNRGNTEAFFGQGTRLTVV.

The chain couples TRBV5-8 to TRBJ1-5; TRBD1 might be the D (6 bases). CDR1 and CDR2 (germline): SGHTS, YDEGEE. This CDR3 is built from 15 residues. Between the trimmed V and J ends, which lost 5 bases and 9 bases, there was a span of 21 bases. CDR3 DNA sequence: TGTGCCAGCAGTGGGAACAGGGTAGGGATGCGGCCCCAGCATTTT. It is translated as CASSGNRVGMRPQHF.

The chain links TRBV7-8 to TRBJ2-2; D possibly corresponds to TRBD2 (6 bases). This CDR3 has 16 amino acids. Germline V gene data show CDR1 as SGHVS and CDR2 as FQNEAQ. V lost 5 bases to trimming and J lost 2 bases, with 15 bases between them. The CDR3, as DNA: TGTGCCAGCAGCCCGCGGGTAGCGGCCAACACCGGGGAGCTGTTTTTT. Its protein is CASSPRVAANTGELFF.

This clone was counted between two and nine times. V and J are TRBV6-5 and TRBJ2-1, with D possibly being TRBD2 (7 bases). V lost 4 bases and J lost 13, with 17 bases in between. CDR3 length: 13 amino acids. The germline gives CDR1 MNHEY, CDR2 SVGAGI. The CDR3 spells CASSSRRGGGQFF. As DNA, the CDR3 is TGTGCCAGCAGTTCGAGGAGGGGGGGTGGCCAGTTCTTC.

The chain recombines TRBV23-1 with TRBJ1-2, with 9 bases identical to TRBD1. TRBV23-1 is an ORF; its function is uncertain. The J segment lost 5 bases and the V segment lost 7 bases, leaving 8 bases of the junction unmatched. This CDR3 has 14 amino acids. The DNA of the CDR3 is TGCGCCAGCAAAAAAAGGACAGGGGTTTATGGCTACACCTTC. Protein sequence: CASKKRTGVYGYTF.

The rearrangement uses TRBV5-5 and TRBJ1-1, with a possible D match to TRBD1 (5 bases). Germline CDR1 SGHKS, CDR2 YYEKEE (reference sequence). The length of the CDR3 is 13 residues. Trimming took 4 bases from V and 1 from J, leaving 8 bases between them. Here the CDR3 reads CASSRTGNTEAFF. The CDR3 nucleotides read TGTGCCAGCAGCCGTACAGGGAACACTGAAGCTTTCTTT.

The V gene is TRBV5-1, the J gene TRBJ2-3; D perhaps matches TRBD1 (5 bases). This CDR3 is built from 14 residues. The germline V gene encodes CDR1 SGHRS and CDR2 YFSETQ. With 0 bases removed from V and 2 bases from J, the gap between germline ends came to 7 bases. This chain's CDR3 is CASSLGQYTDTQYF. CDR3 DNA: TGCGCCAGCAGCTTGGGACAGTACACAGATACGCAGTATTTT.

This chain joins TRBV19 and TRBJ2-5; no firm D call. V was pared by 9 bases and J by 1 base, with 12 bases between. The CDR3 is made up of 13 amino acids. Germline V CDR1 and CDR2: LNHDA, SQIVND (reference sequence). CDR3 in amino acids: CASNSNVQETQYF. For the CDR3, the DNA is TGTGCCAGCAACAGCAACGTCCAAGAGACCCAGTACTTC.

CDR3 in amino acids: CASSVVGGVNQPQHF. The CDR3 nucleotides are TGTGCCAGCAGCGTGGTGGGGGGAGTCAATCAGCCCCAGCATTTT. This chain links TRBV9 with TRBJ1-5, with D tentatively TRBD1 (5 bases). CDR1 and CDR2 from the germline V gene are SGDLS and YYNGEE. The CDR3 runs to 15 residues. V was shortened by 2 bases and J by 3 bases, with 12 bases between the two germline ends.

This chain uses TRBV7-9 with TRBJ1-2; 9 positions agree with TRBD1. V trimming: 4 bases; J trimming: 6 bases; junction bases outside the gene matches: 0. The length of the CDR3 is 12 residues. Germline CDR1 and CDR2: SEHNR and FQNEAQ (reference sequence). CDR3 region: CASSWTGDGYTF. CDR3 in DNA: TGTGCCAGCAGCTGGACAGGGGATGGCTACACCTTC.

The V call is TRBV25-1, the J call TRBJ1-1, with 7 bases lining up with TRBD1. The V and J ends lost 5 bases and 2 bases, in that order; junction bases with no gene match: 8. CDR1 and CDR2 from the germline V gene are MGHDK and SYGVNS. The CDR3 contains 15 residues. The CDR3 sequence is CASSTPRQGNTEAFF. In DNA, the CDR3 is TGTGCCAGCAGTACCCCTCGACAGGGCAACACTGAAGCTTTCTTT.

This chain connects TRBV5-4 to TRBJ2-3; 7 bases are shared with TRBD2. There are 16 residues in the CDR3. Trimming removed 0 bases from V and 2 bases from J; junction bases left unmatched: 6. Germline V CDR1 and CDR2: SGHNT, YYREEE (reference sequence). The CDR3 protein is CASSLVVGGITDTQYF. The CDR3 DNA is TGTGCCAGCAGCTTGGTGGTCGGGGGGATCACAGATACGCAGTATTTT.

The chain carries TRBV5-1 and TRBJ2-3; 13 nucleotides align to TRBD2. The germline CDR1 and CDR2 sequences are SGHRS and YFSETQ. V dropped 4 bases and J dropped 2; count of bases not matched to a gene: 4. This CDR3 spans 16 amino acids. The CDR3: CASSVGLAGITDTQYF. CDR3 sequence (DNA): TGCGCCAGCAGCGTGGGACTAGCGGGGATCACAGATACGCAGTATTTT.

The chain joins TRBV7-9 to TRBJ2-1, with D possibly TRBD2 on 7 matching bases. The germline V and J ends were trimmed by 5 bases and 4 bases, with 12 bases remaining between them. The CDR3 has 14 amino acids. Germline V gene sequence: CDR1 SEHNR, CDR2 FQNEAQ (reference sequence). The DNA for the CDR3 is TGTGCCAGCAGCCTCGGGGGGACATACAATGAGCAGTTCTTC. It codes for CASSLGGTYNEQFF.

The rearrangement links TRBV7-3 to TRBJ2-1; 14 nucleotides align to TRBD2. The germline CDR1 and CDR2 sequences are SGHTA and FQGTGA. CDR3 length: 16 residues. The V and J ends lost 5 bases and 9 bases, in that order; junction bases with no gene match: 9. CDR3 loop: CASSPGLAGETGEQFF. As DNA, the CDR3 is TGTGCCAGCAGCCCGGGACTAGCGGGGGAAACGGGTGAGCAGTTCTTC. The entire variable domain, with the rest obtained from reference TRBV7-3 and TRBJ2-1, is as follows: GAGVSQTPSNKVTEKGKYVELRCDPISGHTALYWYRQSLGQGPEFLIYFQGTGAADDSGLPNDRFFAVRPEGSVSTLKIQRTERGDSAVYLCASSPGLAGETGEQFFGPGTRLTVL.

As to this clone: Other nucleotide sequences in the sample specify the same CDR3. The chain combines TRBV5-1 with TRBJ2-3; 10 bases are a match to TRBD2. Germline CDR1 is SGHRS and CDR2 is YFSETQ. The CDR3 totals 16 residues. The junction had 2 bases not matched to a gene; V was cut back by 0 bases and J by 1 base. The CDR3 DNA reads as TGCGCCAGCAGCTTGGGGCTAGCGGGGGGCACAGATACGCAGTATTTT. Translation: CASSLGLAGGTDTQYF.